Below, 27 T cell receptor beta chains from the same sample are listed, as sequenced in a study of T cell clonality in common variable immunodeficiency. The method was immunoSEQ multiplex PCR; TCRdb's version includes in-frame clones alone and lacks a portion of them. This repertoire lists about 52,000 clones without singletons; around 2% sits in the top ten. The specimen was peripheral blood mononuclear cells. These receptors were obtained from a person aged 18-70 years in good health.

A note on this clone: The observed sequence ends 3 residues before the CDR3 terminus, with the missing tail filled in from the germline J gene. The V gene is TRBV10-2, the J gene TRBJ1-4, with no clear D. Germline V CDR1 and CDR2: WSHSY, SAAADI. V lost 1 base, J lost 8 bases, and 5 bases lay in between. The CDR3 has 12 residues. CDR3 region: CASSELGEKLFF. The part of the CDR3 DNA that was read is TGCGCCAGCAGTGAGTTAGGGGAAAAA.

Ten or more counts support this clone. The CDR3 end is not reached by the read, which stops 3 residues before it; the germline J gene fills it in. The rearrangement uses TRBV10-3 and TRBJ1-3; D gene unclear. V lost 0 bases to trimming and J lost 4 bases, with 13 bases between them. CDR1 and CDR2 (germline): ENHRY, SYGVKD. The CDR3 totals 16 residues. The CDR3 spells CAISESGLTAGNTIYF. The CDR3 DNA, read in part, is TGTGCCATCAGTGAGTCGGGCTTAACCGCGGGAAACACC.

A few counts support this clone. The read ends 3 residues early relative to the CDR3; the germline J gene fills the gap. This chain connects TRBV7-2 to TRBJ1-2; 7 nucleotides agree with TRBD1. Trimming took 5 bases from V and 1 from J; bases not matched to a gene: 4. From germline, CDR1 is SGHTA and CDR2 FQGNSA. The CDR3 loop spans 14 amino acids. The CDR3 sequence is CASSIGTDNYGYTF. The part of the CDR3 DNA that was read is TGTGCCAGCAGCATTGGGACAGATAACTATGGC.

This clone has at least ten counts. The DNA ends 3 residues before the CDR3 does, and the rest of the CDR3 is filled in from the germline J gene. The chain couples TRBV7-2 to TRBJ2-7; 10 positions match TRBD1. The CDR3 runs 14 residues. Looked up from germline, CDR1 is SGHTA and CDR2 is FQGNSA. V was pared by 3 bases and J by 5 bases, with 4 bases of the junction left unmatched. The DNA read from the CDR3 is TGTGCCAGCAGCTTCCGGGACAGGGGCAACGAG. It is translated as CASSFRDRGNE. The whole CDR3 is CASSFRDRGNEQYF.

Notes on this clone: The DNA ends 3 residues before the CDR3 does, and the rest of the CDR3 is filled in from the germline J gene. This chain links TRBV7-7 with TRBJ2-2; 7 nucleotides agree with TRBD2. Germline CDR1 and CDR2: SSHAT and FNYEAQ (reference sequence). The length of the CDR3 is 14 residues. CDR3 protein: CASRVAGNTGELFF. The covered CDR3 bases are TGTGCTAGCCGAGTAGCGGGGAACACCGGGGAG.

This clone occurred many times. The sequence runs out 3 residues before the end of the CDR3; the remainder is reconstructed from the germline J gene. V gene TRBV7-6 combines with J gene TRBJ2-7; D might be TRBD1 (6 bases). There are 14 residues in the CDR3. The V gene lost 4 bases and the J gene lost 3 bases, with 13 bases spanning the gap. From germline, CDR1 is SGHVS and CDR2 FNYEAQ. This CDR3 reads CASSSGTSDYEQYF. CDR3 DNA, as far as it was read: TGTGCCAGCAGCTCCGGGACATCAGACTACGAG.

Ten or more counts support this clone. At one end, the junction sequence differs from germline, possibly due to a read error. The read halts 3 residues ahead of the CDR3 end, with the missing end drawn from the germline J gene. J is TRBJ2-5 and V is TRBV7-7; 16 nucleotides line up with TRBD2. CDR1 is SSHAT and CDR2 is FNYEAQ in the germline V gene (reference sequence). The CDR3 is 17 residues long. The CDR3 region is CASSSGLAGGSQETQYF. Incomplete CDR3 DNA: TGTGCTAGCAGCTCGGGACTAGCGGGGGGGAGCCAAGAGACC.

This clone came up a few times. The read stops 3 residues short of the end of the CDR3; the missing end is completed from the germline J gene. The genes are TRBV7-9 and TRBJ1-1; no clear D. Germline values: CDR1 SEHNR, CDR2 FQNEAQ (reference sequence). V gave up 7 bases and J gave up 2 bases, with 5 bases separating them. The CDR3 length is 11 residues. The part of the CDR3 DNA that was read is TGTGCCAGCATGGCTAACACTGAA. It translates to CASMANTE. The full-length CDR3 reads as CASMANTEAFF.

This clone has at least ten counts. The read halts 3 residues ahead of the CDR3 end, with the missing end drawn from the germline J gene. The chain carries TRBV12-3 or TRBV12-4 and TRBJ2-1; TRBD1 matches 10 bases. The ends lost 6 bases at V and 9 bases at J; junction bases unmatched: 8. This CDR3 is 14 amino acids long. CDR3 region: CASRRTGGLAEQFF. Partial CDR3 DNA: TGTGCCAGCAGACGGACAGGGGGATTAGCTGAG.

About this clone: The read ends 3 residues shy of where the CDR3 ends; the end is completed using the germline J gene. J is TRBJ1-2 and V is TRBV7-2; TRBD1 is a possible D gene (6 bases). This CDR3 has 14 residues. The germline CDR1 and CDR2 sequences are SGHTA and FQGNSA. Trimming stripped 1 base from V and 3 bases from J, with 9 bases between. The CDR3: CASSLEEGDYGYTF. CDR3 DNA, as far as it was read: TGTGCCAGCAGCTTAGAGGAGGGGGACTATGGC.

This clone appeared a few times. The observed sequence ends 3 residues before the CDR3 terminus, with the missing tail filled in from the germline J gene. The genes are TRBV20-1 and TRBJ2-3; D might be TRBD2 (5 bases). Germline V CDR1 and CDR2: DFQATT, SNEGSKA (reference sequence). The CDR3 totals 12 residues. Here the CDR3 reads CSASGETIAQYF. The sequenced CDR3 bases are TGCAGTGCTAGCGGGGAGACCATCGCG.

As for this clone: The observed sequence ends 3 residues before the CDR3 terminus, with the missing tail filled in from the germline J gene. The V and J genes are TRBV18 and TRBJ1-2; D uncertain. Germline V gives CDR1 KGHSH, CDR2 LQKENI. The CDR3 runs 16 residues. V dropped 4 bases and J dropped 4 bases, with 19 bases sitting between them. CDR3: CASSQAGVRVVYGYTF. The sequenced part of the CDR3 DNA is TGTGCCAGCTCACAGGCTGGAGTAAGGGTAGTCTATGGC.

This clone was picked up a small number of times. The read finishes 3 residues shy of the CDR3 end, and the germline J gene is used to complete it. The J gene is TRBJ1-5, the V gene TRBV19; the match to TRBD1 covers 7 bases. CDR3 length: 14 amino acids. The germline V gene encodes CDR1 LNHDA and CDR2 SQIVND (reference sequence). V lost 2 bases and J lost 4; bases outside the gene matches: 2. The CDR3 DNA, read in part, is TGTGCCAGTAGTATAAGGACAGGAAATCAGCCC. This gives the protein CASSIRTGNQP. The whole CDR3 sequence reads CASSIRTGNQPQHF.

This clone was found many times. Incomplete CDR3 DNA: TGTGCCAGCAGTGAGGTACTAGCGGATTACAATGAG. This encodes CASSEVLADYNE. The full-length CDR3 reads as CASSEVLADYNEQFF. The chain couples TRBV6-1 to TRBJ2-1, with 8 bases that match TRBD2. The read is 3 residues too short to cover the CDR3 end, so that end is filled in from the germline J gene. CDR3 length: 15 residues. The germline V gene encodes CDR1 MNHNS and CDR2 SASEGT. The V and J ends lost 3 bases and 4 bases, in that order; junction bases with no gene match: 5.

With respect to this clone: The read terminates 3 residues before the CDR3 end, so the remaining end is supplied by the germline J gene. The V and J genes are TRBV7-2 and TRBJ1-2; D is unresolved. Germline values: CDR1 SGHTA, CDR2 FQGNSA. This CDR3 contains 11 residues. CDR3 DNA (partial): TGTGCCAGCAGCGCGGACTACGAC. Its protein product is CASSADYD. The CDR3 in its entirety is CASSADYDYTF.

A few counts support this clone. The read falls 3 residues short of the CDR3 end, and the missing part is taken from the germline J gene. The chain joins TRBV19 to TRBJ2-2; TRBD1 matches 8 bases. This CDR3 region has 14 residues. In germline, CDR1 is LNHDA, CDR2 SQIVND (reference sequence). CDR3 region: CASKEGTGGEKLFF. Incomplete CDR3 DNA: TGTGCCAGTAAGGAGGGGACAGGAGGGGAAAAG.

This clone has ten or more counts. The read terminates 3 residues ahead of where the CDR3 ends, so the germline J gene completes it. The chain combines TRBV18 with TRBJ1-2; 7 nucleotides line up with TRBD1. The CDR3 is 16 amino acids. The V segment lost 3 bases and the J segment 6 bases; nucleotides outside the gene matches: 13. Per germline, CDR1 KGHSH and CDR2 LQKENI. The CDR3 bases that were read are TGTGCCAGCTCACCGACGAGACAGGGAACCCGCGATGGC. Its protein product is CASSPTRQGTRDG. The entire CDR3 is CASSPTRQGTRDGYTF.

Of note for this clone: Read sequence stops 3 residues before the CDR3 end, and the germline J gene provides the missing end. The chain uses TRBV7-6 and TRBJ2-7; 8 positions match TRBD2. The V gene's germline CDR1 is SGHVS and CDR2 FNYEAQ. J gave up 0 bases and V 1 base, and 8 bases lay outside the gene matches. The CDR3 is 17 residues long. This CDR3 is CASSLVGSGVSSYEQYF. The sequenced part of the CDR3 DNA is TGTGCCAGCAGCTTAGTGGGTAGCGGGGTCAGCTCCTACGAG. Full variable domain (outside the CDR3, taken from reference TRBV7-6 and TRBJ2-7): GAGVSQSPRYKVTKRGQDVALRCDPISGHVSLYWYRQALGQGPEFLTYFNYEAQQDKSGLPNDRFSAERPEGSISTLTIQRTEQRDSAMYRCASSLVGSGVSSYEQYFGPGTRLTVT.

This clone was detected a few times. The read stops 3 residues short of the end of the CDR3; the missing end is completed from the germline J gene. The gene calls are TRBV18 and TRBJ1-1; D is uncertain. Germline CDR1 reads KGHSH; CDR2 reads LQKENI. This CDR3 is built from 14 residues. V shed 3 bases and J shed 1 base, with 9 bases lying between them. The CDR3 reads CASSPITRNTEAFF. The DNA read from the CDR3 is TGTGCCAGCTCACCGATAACCAGGAACACTGAA.

This clone was recorded at least ten times. One end of the junction does not line up with germline, which may come from a read error. Read coverage stops 3 residues before the CDR3 terminus; the germline J gene supplies the remainder. The chain uses TRBV7-7 and TRBJ2-1; 10 positions agree with TRBD2. Per germline, CDR1 SSHAT and CDR2 FNYEAQ (reference sequence). The CDR3 is 15 amino acids. The CDR3 loop reads CASSFSGRLYNEQFF. CDR3 bases read: TGTGCTAGCAGTTTTAGCGGGAGGCTCTACAATGAG.

This clone came up many times. Incomplete CDR3 DNA: TGCGCCAGCAGCACTCGACAGGGCTCCTACAATGAG. This gives the protein CASSTRQGSYNE. Given in full, the CDR3 is CASSTRQGSYNEQFF. The rearrangement links TRBV4-1 to TRBJ2-1; TRBD1 matches 7 bases. With the read ending 3 residues before the CDR3 end, the germline J gene is used to fill in that end. The CDR3 sequence is 15 residues long. CDR1 MGHRA and CDR2 YSYEKL come from the germline V gene. Germline trimming cut 5 bases from V and 0 bases from J; bases unmatched to any gene: 4.

This clone was observed at least ten times. One end of the junction is discordant with germline, which a read error may explain. The read terminates 3 residues before the CDR3 end, so the remaining end is supplied by the germline J gene. The sample has other DNA sequences that encode this CDR3 too. This chain links TRBV7-2 with TRBJ1-3; D call uncertain. The CDR3 is 13 amino acids. Looked up from germline, CDR1 is SGHTA and CDR2 is FQGNSA. The part of the CDR3 DNA that was read is TGTGCCAGCAGCGCGTACAGCGGAAACACA. This codes for CASSAYSGNT. The full CDR3 protein is CASSAYSGNTIYF.

This clone was seen repeatedly, ten times or more. The sequenced fragment ends 3 residues before the CDR3 boundary, so the rest is inferred from the germline J gene. The V gene is TRBV2, the J gene TRBJ1-5, with TRBD1 identical over 9 bases. The CDR3 covers 16 residues. The germline V gene has CDR1 SNHLY and CDR2 FYNNEI. The junction had 4 bases not matched to a gene; V was cut back by 4 bases and J by 0 bases. The DNA read from the CDR3 is TGTGCCAGCAGTGGGGACAGGGACAATAGCAATCAGCCC. Translation gives CASSGDRDNSNQP. The CDR3 reads in full as CASSGDRDNSNQPQHF.

In its sample, this clone was seen many times. The read terminates 3 residues ahead of where the CDR3 ends, so the germline J gene completes it. The rearrangement links TRBV6-2 or TRBV6-3 to TRBJ2-7; 7 bases match TRBD2. Trimming took 0 bases from V and 0 from J; bases not matched to a gene: 8. The length of the CDR3 is 17 residues. Germline values: CDR1 MNHEY, CDR2 SVGEGT. Incomplete CDR3 DNA: TGTGCCAGCAGTTACTCCCGGCGGGGGAAGGTCTCCTACGAG. Protein product: CASSYSRRGKVSYE. The entire CDR3 reads CASSYSRRGKVSYEQYF.

This clone was seen ten or more times. The read terminates 3 residues ahead of where the CDR3 ends, so the germline J gene completes it. The chain is built from TRBV6-4 and TRBJ1-2, with 9 bases matching TRBD1. CDR1 is MRHNA, CDR2 SNTAGT, per germline. Trimming took 3 bases from V and 4 from J; bases not matched to a gene: 6. The CDR3 extends over 15 amino acids. CDR3 protein: CASSEETGGSYGYTF. The sequenced CDR3 bases are TGTGCCAGCAGTGAGGAGACAGGGGGTTCCTATGGC.

This clone was recorded many times. Its ends do not fully match the called genes, so a read error is possible. Read sequence stops 3 residues before the CDR3 end, and the germline J gene provides the missing end. The V and J genes are TRBV20-1 and TRBJ2-2; D is unresolved. This CDR3 is 13 amino acids long. CDR1 is DFQATT and CDR2 is SNEGSKA in the germline V gene (reference sequence). CDR3 residues: CSAGDSHTGELFF. Incomplete CDR3 DNA: TGCAGTGCTGGAGACTCCCACACCGGGGAG.

This clone has a count of ten or more. The read ends 3 residues shy of where the CDR3 ends; the end is completed using the germline J gene. J is TRBJ1-1 and V is TRBV29-1, with D maybe TRBD1 (6 bases). Germline V gene data show CDR1 as SQVTM and CDR2 as ANQGSEA. V lost 5 bases and J 5 bases, leaving 12 bases between the germline ends. CDR3 length: 12 amino acids. The DNA read from the CDR3 is TGCAGCGTTTGGGGGCTAGGGACTGAA. This translates into CSVWGLGTE. The full CDR3 reads CSVWGLGTEAFF.